This T cell receptor beta chain was captured by sequencing in a study of type 1 and type 2 diabetes patients. Overall study findings and caveats: Type 2 diabetes repertoires were more diverse than type 1 diabetes repertoires. Some expanded clones seen only in T1D might occur in additional T2D or control samples.

Comment on this clonotype: The antigen remains undetermined.

Other autoimmune diseases and infections within the past four weeks excluded donors. Roughly 9.7 milliliters of peripheral blood were collected from each participant. Genomic DNA was the PCR template. The TCR beta CDR3 region was amplified using 30 forward and 13 reverse primers. In TCRdb, the multiplex PCR reads were re-called with MiXCR into one record per CDR3 protein. Altogether around 300,000 distinct CDR3 sequences are present, more than 40% being singletons, with the ten largest covering around 13%. This receptor was obtained from a man aged 18 to 30 with type 2 diabetes. Specimen: peripheral blood mononuclear cells (PBMCs).

The CDR3 coding sequence is TGTGCCACCAGGAAGGGGTATGGCTACACCTTC. Its protein is CATRKGYGYTF. The V and J genes are TRBV24-1 and TRBJ1-2; maybe TRBD1 (5 bases). CDR1 and CDR2 from the germline V gene are KGHDR and SFDVKD. This CDR3 spans 11 amino acids. Trimming took 7 bases from V and 5 from J, leaving 7 bases between them.